This TCR beta chain emerged from a study of CD8 T cells in ankylosing spondylitis (dated by TCRdb to about 2017). For the study in its entirety: The study profiled T cell receptor beta repertoires in healthy donors and ankylosing spondylitis patients to find disease-linked TCR variants. The full study cohort comprised 25 ankylosing spondylitis patients and 110 or so healthy donors. Samples of peripheral blood were taken, and for ankylosing spondylitis patients, synovial fluid was collected as well. General conclusions and limits of the study: Some TCR beta motif variants had previously been reported in synovial fluid and blood of reactive arthritis patients, which suggested common disease-initiation mechanisms. A TCR beta motif made up of under ten highly homologous amino acid variants appeared to be characteristic of blood from ankylosing spondylitis patients. A CD8+ phenotype was shown by the disease-linked clones, which were found at relatively low frequencies in peripheral blood. The disease-linked clones were reported as significantly enriched in matched synovial fluid samples from ankylosing spondylitis patients.

Sequencing took place on an Illumina HiSeq 2500. TCR beta libraries were prepared by quantitative 5'-RACE with molecular barcodes. Under the source paper's analysis protocol: A new computational method based on a probabilistic model of VDJ rearrangement was used to identify disease-linked TCR variants. The public sequencing data were trimmed at Q25 with fastp and processed into clonotypes with MiXCR by TCRdb, which kept only in-frame beta chains. Rows with a matching CDR3 protein are joined into one entry that keeps the most common DNA and genes. The V and J calls were not made by the authors but by TCRdb's processing. The sample includes hundreds of thousands of distinct CDR3 sequences, with 25% to 30% observed a single time. Under 8% of the sample rests with the top ten. V loses 9 bases of germline sequence and J loses 0 bases, and the interval between the two ends is 18 bases. Spanning cysteine to phenylalanine, the CDR3 consists of 15 amino acids. Only CDR3 DNA is held: 45 bases, read in frame from base 1. CDR1 MNHEY and CDR2 SVGEGT were looked up in the germline V gene.

About this clonotype: Its antigen is not yet known. Per-base qualities were not stored, and no clone one base away is much larger.

Specimen: blood, either unsorted or a sorted T cell fraction (not recorded which). This sequence originates from a male donor with ankylosing spondylitis or in good health (not recorded which). The chain couples TRBV6-2 or TRBV6-3 to TRBJ2-7, with the identity of the D gene unclear. The sequenced DNA is TGTGCCAGTTACGAACGGGCCGCCGGCTCCTACGAGCAGTACTTC. Its protein product is CASYERAAGSYEQYF.